These T cell receptor beta chains were read from a single sample in a study of PD-1 blockade in classical Hodgkin lymphoma. Clones were sequenced by immunoSEQ multiplex PCR, and TCRdb holds only the in-frame ones, with some missing. The table lists some 90,000 clones, under 85% of them singletons, with about a sixth in the top ten. The material was peripheral blood mononuclear cells (PBMCs), obtained before the fourth cycle of nivolumab. These receptors were collected from a human donor with classical Hodgkin lymphoma. Both conserved end residues are part of each CDR3. Fields, in order: clone size, J gene, D gene, CDR3 length, V gene, CDR3 DNA, CDR3 protein. The D gene is left open where the match is weak. Clone size is stated in some rows and not others, as once, few, many or a class when expanded.

.	TRBJ2-3	.	14	TRBV27	TGTGCCAGCAGTTTATGGTCCAGGGGAGATACGCAGTATTTT	CASSLWSRGDTQYF
.	TRBJ2-7	TRBD2	16	TRBV5-6	TGTGCCAGCAGCTTACTGACTAGCGGGAGGGGTTATGAGCAGTACTTC	CASSLLTSGRGYEQYF
.	TRBJ1-1	.	14	TRBV5-1	TGCGCCAGCAGCTCGAACAGTGCGAACACTGAAGCTTTCTTT	CASSSNSANTEAFF
.	TRBJ2-3	.	16	TRBV9	TGTGCCAGCAGCGTGGACCCGGGACGAAGCACAGATACGCAGTATTTT	CASSVDPGRSTDTQYF
.	TRBJ1-1	.	11	TRBV5-8	TGTGCCAGCAGCTTGGGGTGGGAAGCTTTCTTT	CASSLGWEAFF
.	TRBJ2-4	.	17	TRBV18	TGTGCCAGCTCGCCACAACCAGCCCTCCTCGGACAAAACATTCAGTACTTC	CASSPQPALLGQNIQYF
.	TRBJ2-1	.	13	TRBV5-4	TGTGCCAGCAGCTTGGGCAGCCCCAATGAGCAGTTCTTC	CASSLGSPNEQFF
once	TRBJ1-5	TRBD1	15	TRBV30	TGTGCCTGGACCCGGGACAGTCATAGCAATCAGCCCCAGCATTTT	CAWTRDSHSNQPQHF
.	TRBJ1-5	TRBD1	14	TRBV6-4	TGTGCCAGCCTCGGACAGGGGGCTTTTCAGCCCCAGCATTTT	CASLGQGAFQPQHF
.	TRBJ1-2	.	15	TRBV29-1	TGCAGCGTTGAACCTCGAACCTCCGGGAACTATGGCTACACCTTC	CSVEPRTSGNYGYTF
.	TRBJ2-2	.	14	TRBV7-2	TGTGCCAGCAGCTACCGTACAGGGACCGGGGAGCTGTTTTTT	CASSYRTGTGELFF
.	TRBJ1-5	TRBD1	16	TRBV10-1	TGCGCCAGCAGGAAAGACAGGGCCTGTTCTATGGAGCCCCAGCATTTT	CASRKDRACSMEPQHF
.	TRBJ1-1	.	13	TRBV6-6	TGTGCCAGCATTCAAACAGAGAACACTGAAGCTTTCTTT	CASIQTENTEAFF
few	TRBJ1-6	.	14	TRBV30	TGTGCCTGGTCGAGGAGCTCCTATAATTCACCCCTCCACTTT	CAWSRSSYNSPLHF
.	TRBJ1-5	.	15	TRBV19	TGTGCCAGTAGTGCACAGGGAGCTCCCAGTCAGCCCCAGCATTTT	CASSAQGAPSQPQHF
once	TRBJ2-5	TRBD2	13	TRBV29-1	TGCAGCGCCCGGACTAGCGGGGGTGAGACCCAGTACTTC	CSARTSGGETQYF
few	TRBJ2-3	.	15	TRBV19	TGTGCCAGTAGTATCCCTAGTGGGAGCACAGATACGCAGTATTTT	CASSIPSGSTDTQYF
.	TRBJ2-5	TRBD2	14	TRBV28	TGTGCCAGCAGTCAAGCGGGGGCTCAAGAGACCCAGTACTTC	CASSQAGAQETQYF
.	TRBJ2-7	.	14	TRBV4-1	TGCGCCAGCAGCCAAGAAGGGCTCTACGGAGAGCAGTACTTC	CASSQEGLYGEQYF
.	TRBJ2-3	TRBD2	17	TRBV5-1	TGCGCCAGCAGCTTGATTTATACGGGAGGGAGCACAGATACGCAGTATTTT	CASSLIYTGGSTDTQYF
.	TRBJ2-7	TRBD2	13	TRBV19	TGTGCCAGTAGTATTGAGCGGGAGTACGAGCAGTACTTC	CASSIEREYEQYF
.	TRBJ2-7	.	11	TRBV19	TGTGCCACAGGGGTGAACTACGAGCAGTACTTC	CATGVNYEQYF
.	TRBJ2-1	TRBD2	18	TRBV5-1	TGCGCCAGCAGCTGGCCGGGACTAGCGGAACCCTCCTACAATGAGCAGTTCTTC	CASSWPGLAEPSYNEQFF
.	TRBJ2-7	.	18	TRBV21-1	TGTGCCAGCAGCAACAGGGGAACGGGGACTAGCGGGATTTACGAGCAGTACTTC	CASSNRGTGTSGIYEQYF
.	TRBJ2-3	.	15	TRBV27	TGTGCCAGCAGTTTGGAGGGGAAGAGGACAGATACGCAGTATTTT	CASSLEGKRTDTQYF
.	TRBJ2-3	TRBD1	15	TRBV5-1	TGCGCCAGCAGCTTGATGGGACAGGGCCAGGATACGCAGTATTTT	CASSLMGQGQDTQYF
.	TRBJ2-7	.	15	TRBV4-1	TGCGCCAGCAGCCAAGATCGACTAGAGTCCTACGAGCAGTACTTC	CASSQDRLESYEQYF
.	TRBJ1-2	.	16	TRBV19	TGTGCCAGTAGTAGGGCCTCGTTGGGGACGAACTATGGCTACACCTTC	CASSRASLGTNYGYTF
.	TRBJ2-1	TRBD1	15	TRBV11-2	TGTGCCAGCAGCCAACGACAGGGGGCGGGAAATGAGCAGTTCTTC	CASSQRQGAGNEQFF
.	TRBJ2-1	TRBD2	16	TRBV11-3	TGTGCCAGCAGCCCCCGAAGTAGCGGGCCGTACAATGAGCAGTTCTTC	CASSPRSSGPYNEQFF
.	TRBJ2-1	.	15	TRBV5-5	TGTGCCAGCAGCCAGTATTTAATACGGGACAATGAGCAGTTCTTC	CASSQYLIRDNEQFF